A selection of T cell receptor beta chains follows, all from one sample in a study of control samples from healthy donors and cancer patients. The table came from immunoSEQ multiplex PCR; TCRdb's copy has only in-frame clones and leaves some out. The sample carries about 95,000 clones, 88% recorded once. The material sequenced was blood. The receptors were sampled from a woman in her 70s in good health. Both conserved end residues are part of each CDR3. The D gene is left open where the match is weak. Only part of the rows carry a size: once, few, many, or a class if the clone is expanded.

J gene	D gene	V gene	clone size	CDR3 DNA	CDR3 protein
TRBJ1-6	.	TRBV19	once	TGTGCCAGTAGTGGCGCTCCGGGACTCTTTGCGCAGTCCTATAATTCACCCCTCCACTTT	CASSGAPGLFAQSYNSPLHF
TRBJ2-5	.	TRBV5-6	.	TGTGCCAGCAGCGAGACGAGGGACCAAGAGACCCAGTACTTC	CASSETRDQETQYF
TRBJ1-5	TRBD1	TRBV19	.	TGTGCCAGTAGTCCACAGGGGGTAAATCAGCCCCAGCATTTT	CASSPQGVNQPQHF
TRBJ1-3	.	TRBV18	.	TGTGCCAGCTCACCACCAAGTCGCCGCGGGGGCACTGGAAACACCATATATTTT	CASSPPSRRGGTGNTIYF
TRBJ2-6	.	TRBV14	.	TGTGCCAGCAGCCAAGCAGGATCTGGGGCCAACGTCCTGACTTTC	CASSQAGSGANVLTF
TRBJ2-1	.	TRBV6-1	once	TGTGCCAGCAGTGAAAGACAGGACGGGCAGTTCTTC	CASSERQDGQFF
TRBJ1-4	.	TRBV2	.	TGTGCCAGCAGACCCACAGGGACAACTAATGAAAAACTGTTTTTT	CASRPTGTTNEKLFF
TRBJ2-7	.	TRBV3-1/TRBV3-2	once	TGTGCCAGCAGCCGCCCCGGGCAGGGATCCTACGAGCAGTACTTC	CASSRPGQGSYEQYF
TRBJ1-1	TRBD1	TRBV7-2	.	TGTGCCAGCAGCCAAAACTTACGGGCGGGGGACAGAGGATTTACTGAAGCTTTCTTT	CASSQNLRAGDRGFTEAFF
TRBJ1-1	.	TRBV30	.	TGTGCCTGGAGTGGAATCACTGAAGCTTTCTTT	CAWSGITEAFF
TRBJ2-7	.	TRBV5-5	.	TGTGCCAGCAGCTTGGCCAAGGCCGGGGAGCAGTACTTC	CASSLAKAGEQYF
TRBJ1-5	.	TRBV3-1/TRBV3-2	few	TGTGCCAGCAGCCTAACGGACAGCAATCAGCCCCAGCATTTT	CASSLTDSNQPQHF
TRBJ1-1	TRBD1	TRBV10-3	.	TGTGCCACCCAGGGGGTTAACACTGAAGCTTTCTTT	CATQGVNTEAFF
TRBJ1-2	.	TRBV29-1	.	TGCAGCGTTGACAGTCTCTATGGCTACACCTTC	CSVDSLYGYTF
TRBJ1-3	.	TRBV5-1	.	TGCGCCAGCAGCCTGGCTGAAGGCCGTTCTGGAAACACCATATATTTT	CASSLAEGRSGNTIYF
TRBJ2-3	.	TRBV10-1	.	TGCGCCAGCCGGGGAACTAGCACAGATACGCAGTATTTT	CASRGTSTDTQYF
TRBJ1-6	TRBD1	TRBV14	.	TGTGCCAGCAGCCCCCAGGGGGGCGCAAGGTCACCCCTCCACTTT	CASSPQGGARSPLHF
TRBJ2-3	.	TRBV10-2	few	TGCGCCAGCAGCCGGAGCACAGATACGCAGTATTTT	CASSRSTDTQYF
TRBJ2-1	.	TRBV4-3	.	TGCGCCAGCAGCCAAGGCCAAGGGGAGCAGTTCTTC	CASSQGQGEQFF
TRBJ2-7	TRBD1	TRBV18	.	TGTGCCAGCTCACTTCAGGGGGCCAACGAGCAGTACTTC	CASSLQGANEQYF
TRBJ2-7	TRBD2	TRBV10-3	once	TGTGCCACCGGGACTAGTCGAGATGAGCAGTACTTC	CATGTSRDEQYF
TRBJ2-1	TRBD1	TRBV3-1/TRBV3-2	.	TGTGCCAGCAGCCCCAGAACAGGGGGAACTTACAATGAGCAGTTCTTC	CASSPRTGGTYNEQFF
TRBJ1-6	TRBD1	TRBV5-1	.	TGCGCCAGCAACAGCGGGGACAGGGGGAATTCACCCCTCCACTTT	CASNSGDRGNSPLHF
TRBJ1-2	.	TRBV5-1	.	TGCGCCAGCAGCCAGAGGGGCAGCTCGTATGGCTACACCTTC	CASSQRGSSYGYTF
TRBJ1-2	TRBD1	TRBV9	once	TGTGCCAGCGGAGAGGGGACAGGGTTCTTAGGTGGCTACACCTTC	CASGEGTGFLGGYTF
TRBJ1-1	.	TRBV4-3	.	TGCGCCAGCAGCCAAGGGGGGGCCGACACTGAAGCTTTCTTT	CASSQGGADTEAFF
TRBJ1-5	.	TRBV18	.	TGTGCCAGCTCACCGGGCGGGATGGACGCTCAGCCCCAGCATTTT	CASSPGGMDAQPQHF
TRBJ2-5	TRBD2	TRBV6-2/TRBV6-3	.	TGTGCCAGCAGTTATCGCGGGAGGGCCGCAGAGACCCAGTACTTC	CASSYRGRAAETQYF
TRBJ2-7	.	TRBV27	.	TGTGCCAGCAGTTTAGGAGGGAAAGGGGAGCAGTACTTC	CASSLGGKGEQYF
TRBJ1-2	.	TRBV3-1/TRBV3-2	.	TGTGCCAGCAGCCAAGAATGGGCCCCCCACTATGGCTACACCTTC	CASSQEWAPHYGYTF
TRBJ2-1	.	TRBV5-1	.	TGCGCCAGCAGCACCGGGACTCTGAATTCGGATGAGCAGTTCTTC	CASSTGTLNSDEQFF
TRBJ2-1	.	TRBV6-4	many	TGTGCCAGCAGTGACGGTAGTTCTTCTAATGAGCAGTTCTTC	CASSDGSSSNEQFF
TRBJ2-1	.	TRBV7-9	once	TGTGCCAGCAGCCTAAGGGTTAGCTCCTACAATGAGCAGTTCTTC	CASSLRVSSYNEQFF
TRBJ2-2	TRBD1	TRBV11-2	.	TGTGCCAGCAGCCCCTGGGGACAGGGGAACACCGGGGAGCTGTTTTTT	CASSPWGQGNTGELFF
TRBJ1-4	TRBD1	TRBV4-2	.	TGTGCCAGCAGCCAAGTCGCGGTAACAGGGGGGCGTAATGAAAAACTGTTTTTT	CASSQVAVTGGRNEKLFF
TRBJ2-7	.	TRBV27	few	TGTGCCAGCAGTTTCAATCGGCTGGGGGAGCAGTACTTC	CASSFNRLGEQYF
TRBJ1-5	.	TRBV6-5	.	TGTGCCAGCAATCAAGAGAGGAATCAGCCCCAGCATTTT	CASNQERNQPQHF
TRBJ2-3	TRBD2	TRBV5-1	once	TGCGCCAGCAGCTTCGGGACTAGCGGGGGGGGCGCAGATACGCAGTATTTT	CASSFGTSGGGADTQYF